This entry lists 6 T cell receptor beta chains sequenced from one sample in a study of blood T cell repertoires in COVID-19. Data came from immunoSEQ multiplex PCR; TCRdb stores just in-frame clones and leaves some out. Found here are about 320,000 clones, about 90% of them singletons; the top ten hold 11%. Material: peripheral blood. The receptors come from a young woman with COVID-19, enrolled during active disease.

The chain combines TRBV5-4 with TRBJ2-1; D is possibly TRBD2 (5 bases). Trimming took off 0 bases at V and 7 bases at J, with 14 bases between the two ends. CDR3 size: 15 residues. From germline, CDR1 is SGHNT and CDR2 YYREEE (reference sequence). CDR3 sequence (DNA): TGTGCCAGCAGCTTGGTTGGACTTCCCGGGAATGAGCAGTTCTTC. Amino acid sequence: CASSLVGLPGNEQFF. Based on the CDR3 plus reference TRBV5-4 and TRBJ2-1, the full variable domain is ETGVTQSPTHLIKTRGQQVTLRCSSQSGHNTVSWYQQALGQGPQFIFQYYREEENGRGNFPPRFSGLQFPNYSSELNVNALELDDSALYLCASSLVGLPGNEQFFGPGTRLTVL.

In its sample, this clone was seen once. The V and J genes are TRBV24-1 and TRBJ2-7; D not certain. The V end lost 4 bases, the J end lost 7 bases, and 10 bases lay between the germline ends. The CDR3 extends over 12 amino acids. Germline CDR1 is KGHDR and CDR2 is SFDVKD. CDR3 residues: CATSDRVSEQYF. The CDR3 nucleotides read TGTGCCACCAGTGACCGGGTCTCGGAGCAGTACTTC.

The gene calls are TRBV6-5 and TRBJ1-6; D might be TRBD1 (5 bases). Germline V gene lookup returns CDR1 MNHEY and CDR2 SVGAGI. This CDR3 spans 16 amino acids. V shed 4 bases and J shed 1 base, with 11 bases lying between them. The CDR3 bases are TGTGCCAGCAGTTTCAGGGTTGGGTCCTATAATTCACCCCTCCACTTT. Translated: CASSFRVGSYNSPLHF.

This chain links TRBV18 with TRBJ2-5; 8 bases map to TRBD2. Germline CDR1 is KGHSH and CDR2 is LQKENI. The V gene end was trimmed by 6 bases and the J gene end by 4 bases; junction bases not matched to a gene: 7. The CDR3 sequence is 14 residues long. The CDR3 spells CASSLDGTRETQYF. The CDR3 bases are TGTGCCAGCTCTCTCGACGGGACTAGAGAGACCCAGTACTTC. Supplemented by reference TRBV18 and TRBJ2-5, the full variable domain reads NAGVMQNPRHLVRRRGQEARLRCSPMKGHSHVYWYRQLPEEGLKFMVYLQKENIIDESGMPKERFSAEFPKEGPSILRIQQVVRGDSAAYFCASSLDGTRETQYFGPGTRLLVL.

This chain connects TRBV3-1 (or the pseudogene TRBV3-2) to TRBJ2-7; weak D call: TRBD1 (6 bases). V shed 5 bases and J shed 4 bases, with 18 bases lying between them. The CDR3 runs 15 residues. Germline V lookup: CDR1 LGHDT, CDR2 YNNKEL (reference sequence). CDR3 sequence reads: CASSYKRGWGYEQYF. As DNA, the CDR3 is TGTGCCAGCAGCTACAAGAGGGGGTGGGGGTACGAGCAGTACTTC.

The genes are TRBV5-6 and TRBJ1-1, with 7 nucleotides matching TRBD1. The CDR3 spans 16 residues. Trimming removed 1 base from V and 1 base from J; junction bases left unmatched: 7. Germline CDR1 and CDR2: SGHDT and YYEEEE. The CDR3 spells CASSLSPQGTNTEAFF. The CDR3 region has the DNA TGTGCCAGCAGCTTGTCGCCACAGGGGACGAACACTGAAGCTTTCTTT.